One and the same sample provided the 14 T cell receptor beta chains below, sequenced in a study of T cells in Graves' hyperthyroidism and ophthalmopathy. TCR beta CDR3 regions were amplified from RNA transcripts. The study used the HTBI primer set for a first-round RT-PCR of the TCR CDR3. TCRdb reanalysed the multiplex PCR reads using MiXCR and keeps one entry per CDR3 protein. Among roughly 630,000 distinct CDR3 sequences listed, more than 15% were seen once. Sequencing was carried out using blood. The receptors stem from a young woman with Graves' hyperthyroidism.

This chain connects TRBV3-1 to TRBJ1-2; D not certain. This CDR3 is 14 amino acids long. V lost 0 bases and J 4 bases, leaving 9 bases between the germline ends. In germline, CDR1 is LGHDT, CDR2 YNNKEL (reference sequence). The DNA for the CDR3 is TGTGCCAGCAGCCAAGATGCGGGCGGCTATGGCTACACCTTC. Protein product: CASSQDAGGYGYTF. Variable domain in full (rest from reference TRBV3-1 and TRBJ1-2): DTAVSQTPKYLVTQMGNDKSIKCEQNLGHDTMYWYKQDSKKFLKIMFSYNNKELIINETVPNRFSPKSPDKAHLNLHINSLELGDSAVYFCASSQDAGGYGYTFGSGTRLTVV.

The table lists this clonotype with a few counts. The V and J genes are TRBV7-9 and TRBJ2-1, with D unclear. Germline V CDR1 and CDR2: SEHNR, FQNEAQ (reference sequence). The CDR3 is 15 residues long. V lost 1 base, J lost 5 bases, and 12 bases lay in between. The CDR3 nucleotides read TGTGCCAGCAGCTTAGGGGAATATATCCACAATGAGCAGTTCTTC. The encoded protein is CASSLGEYIHNEQFF.

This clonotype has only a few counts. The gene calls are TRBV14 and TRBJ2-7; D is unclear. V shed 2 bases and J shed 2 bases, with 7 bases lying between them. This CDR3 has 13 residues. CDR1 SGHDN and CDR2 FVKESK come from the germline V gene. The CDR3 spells CASSQKGPYEQYF. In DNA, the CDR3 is TGTGCCAGCAGCCAAAAGGGTCCCTACGAGCAGTACTTC.

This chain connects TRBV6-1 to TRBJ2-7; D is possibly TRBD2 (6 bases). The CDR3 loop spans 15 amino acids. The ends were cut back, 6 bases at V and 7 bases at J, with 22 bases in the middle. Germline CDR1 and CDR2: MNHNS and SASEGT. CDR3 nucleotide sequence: TGTGCCAGCAGACGCCCTGGGGGGATTAAGGGTGAGCAGTACTTC. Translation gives CASRRPGGIKGEQYF.

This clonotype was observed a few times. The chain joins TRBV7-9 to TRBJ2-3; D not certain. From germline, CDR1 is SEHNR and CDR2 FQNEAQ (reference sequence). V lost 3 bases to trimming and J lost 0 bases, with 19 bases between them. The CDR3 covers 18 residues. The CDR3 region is CASSFNAVFKSSTDTQYF. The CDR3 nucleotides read TGTGCCAGCAGCTTTAATGCAGTTTTTAAGTCGAGCACAGATACGCAGTATTTT. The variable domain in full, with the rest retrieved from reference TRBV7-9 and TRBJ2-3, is DTGVSQNPRHKITKRGQNVTFRCDPISEHNRLYWYRQTLGQGPEFLTYFQNEAQLEKSRLLSDRFSAERPKGSFSTLEIQRTEQGDSAMYLCASSFNAVFKSSTDTQYFGPGTRLTVL.

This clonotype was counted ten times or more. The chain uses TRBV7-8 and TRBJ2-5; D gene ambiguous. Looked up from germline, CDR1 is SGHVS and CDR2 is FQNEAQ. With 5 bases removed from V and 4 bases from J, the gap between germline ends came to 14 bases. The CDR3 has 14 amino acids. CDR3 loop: CASSPLGSAETQYF. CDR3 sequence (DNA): TGTGCCAGCAGCCCCCTGGGAAGTGCAGAGACCCAGTACTTC.

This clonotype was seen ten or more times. Written as DNA, the CDR3 is TGTGCCAGCAGCATACAGGGATACACTGAAGCTTTCTTT. This sequence encodes CASSIQGYTEAFF. The J gene is TRBJ1-1, the V gene TRBV11-1, with D possibly TRBD1 on 6 matching bases. Germline lookup yields CDR1 SGHAT and CDR2 FQDESV (reference sequence). The CDR3 has 13 amino acids. The V and J ends lost 5 bases and 3 bases respectively, with 10 bases between them. Full variable domain (rest looked up from reference TRBV11-1 and TRBJ1-1): EAEVAQSPRYKITEKSQAVAFWCDPISGHATLYWYRQILGQGPELLVQFQDESVVDDSQLPKDRFSAERLKGVDSTLKIQPAELGDSAMYLCASSIQGYTEAFFGQGTRLTVV.

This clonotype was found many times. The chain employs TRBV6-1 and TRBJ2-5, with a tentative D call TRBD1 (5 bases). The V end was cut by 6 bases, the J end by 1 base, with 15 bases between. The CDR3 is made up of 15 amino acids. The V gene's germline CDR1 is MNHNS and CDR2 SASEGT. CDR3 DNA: TGTGCCAGCAGCTTCTACCCCGACAGCCAAGAGACCCAGTACTTC. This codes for CASSFYPDSQETQYF.

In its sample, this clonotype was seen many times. The CDR3, as DNA: TGTGCCAGCAGCCGCAGCCACTACAATGAGCAGTTCTTC. Translation: CASSRSHYNEQFF. The chain carries TRBV13 and TRBJ2-1; D remains ambiguous. CDR3 size: 13 residues. The germline gives CDR1 PRHDT, CDR2 FYEKMQ (reference sequence). Between the trimmed V and J ends, which lost 5 bases and 3 bases, there was a span of 8 bases.

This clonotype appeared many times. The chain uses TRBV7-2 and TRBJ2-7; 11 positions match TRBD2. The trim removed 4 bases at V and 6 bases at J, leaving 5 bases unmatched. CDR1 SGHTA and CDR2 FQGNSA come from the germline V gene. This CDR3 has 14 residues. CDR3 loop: CASSSLAGEVEQYF. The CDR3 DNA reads TGTGCCAGCAGCTCACTAGCGGGAGAGGTCGAGCAGTACTTC. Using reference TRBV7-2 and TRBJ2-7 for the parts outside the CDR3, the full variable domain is GAGVSQSPSNKVTEKGKDVELRCDPISGHTALYWYRQSLGQGLEFLIYFQGNSAPDKSGLPSDRFSAERTGGSVSTLTIQRTQQEDSAVYLCASSSLAGEVEQYFGPGTRLTVT.

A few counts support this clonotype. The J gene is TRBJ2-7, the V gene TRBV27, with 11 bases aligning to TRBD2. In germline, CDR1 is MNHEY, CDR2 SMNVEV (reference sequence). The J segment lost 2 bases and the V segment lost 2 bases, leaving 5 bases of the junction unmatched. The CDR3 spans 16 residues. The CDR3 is CASSLTSGSQPYEQYF. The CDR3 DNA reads TGTGCCAGCAGTTTAACTAGCGGGAGCCAACCCTACGAGCAGTACTTC.

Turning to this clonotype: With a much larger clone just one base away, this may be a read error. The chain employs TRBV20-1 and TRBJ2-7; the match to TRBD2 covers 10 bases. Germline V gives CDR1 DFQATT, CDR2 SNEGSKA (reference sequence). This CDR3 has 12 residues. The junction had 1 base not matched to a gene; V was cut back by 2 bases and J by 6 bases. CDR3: CSARLAGAEQYF. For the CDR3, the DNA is TGCAGTGCTAGACTAGCGGGAGCCGAGCAGTACTTC.

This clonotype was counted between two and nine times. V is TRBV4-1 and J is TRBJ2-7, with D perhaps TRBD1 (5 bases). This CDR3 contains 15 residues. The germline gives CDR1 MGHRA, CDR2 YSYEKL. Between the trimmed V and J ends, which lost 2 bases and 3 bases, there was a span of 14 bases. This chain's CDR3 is CASSQFYPGIYEQYF. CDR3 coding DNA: TGCGCCAGCAGCCAATTCTACCCAGGGATCTACGAGCAGTACTTC.

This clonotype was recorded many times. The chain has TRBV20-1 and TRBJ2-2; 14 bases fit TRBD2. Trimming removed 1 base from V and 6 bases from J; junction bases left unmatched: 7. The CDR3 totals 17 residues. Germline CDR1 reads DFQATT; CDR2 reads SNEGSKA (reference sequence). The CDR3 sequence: CSARVLTSGRVAGELFF. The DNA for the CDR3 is TGCAGTGCTAGAGTACTGACTAGCGGGAGGGTTGCCGGGGAGCTGTTTTTT.